The rows below give T cell receptor beta chains drawn from one sample of a study of shared clonotypes between healthy human individuals. Repertoires were generated with immunoSEQ multiplex PCR, while TCRdb's copy carries only in-frame clones and drops some. The sample shows a few million clones, approximately 93% of them seen only once. The sample was naive CD4+ T cells from PBMCs. The receptors stem from a young man in good health. Some clones in this sample may be carry-over from other donors' samples. Each CDR3 is given with its conserved first and last residue. Each record gives: V gene, D gene, CDR3 protein. A D gene is named only where the DNA matches it firmly.

V: TRBV6-6
D: NA
CDR3: CASSYSGVSSYEQYF

V: TRBV28
D: NA
CDR3: CASSRGGRVNTGELFF

V: TRBV7-9
D: NA
CDR3: CASSPRGDKLFF

V: TRBV18
D: NA
CDR3: CASSDSTDTQYF

V: TRBV6-1
D: NA
CDR3: CASSELGHTGELFF

V: TRBV18
D: NA
CDR3: CASSPVSGTNTEAFF

V: TRBV2
D: TRBD1
CDR3: CASSVPNDRGWSNQPQHF

V: TRBV11-2
D: TRBD2
CDR3: CASSYPKASGPHNEQFF

V: TRBV7-8
D: NA
CDR3: CASSEIGNGQSRAFF

V: TRBV29-1
D: NA
CDR3: CRISGSYNEQFF

V: TRBV5-1
D: NA
CDR3: CASSLPVTRTDTQYF

V: TRBV4-1
D: NA
CDR3: CASSQLGNTEAFF

V: TRBV7-9
D: NA
CDR3: CASSQGSSTEAFF

V: TRBV6-5
D: TRBD1
CDR3: CASSSTGQGADEQYF

V: TRBV9
D: NA
CDR3: CASSVVGGQGTQYF

V: TRBV7-3
D: NA
CDR3: CASSLMGSTDTQYF

V: TRBV5-1
D: NA
CDR3: CASSLAPGWSYNEQFF

V: TRBV7-3
D: TRBD1
CDR3: CASSPGQRAIDTQYF

V: TRBV7-3
D: NA
CDR3: CASSSTTGNTEAFF

V: TRBV4-3
D: NA
CDR3: CASSQDEGPIPYYSYNEQFF

V: TRBV27
D: NA
CDR3: CASSVRDDTEAFF

V: TRBV18
D: TRBD1
CDR3: CASSTSGTGVYNEQFF

V: TRBV5-6
D: NA
CDR3: CASSAEVAGGTEAFF

V: TRBV11-2
D: NA
CDR3: CASSLQRVSTEAFF

V: TRBV28
D: TRBD2
CDR3: CASSLTSNYEQYF

V: TRBV5-1
D: TRBD1
CDR3: CASSLEGQDNQPQHF

V: TRBV30
D: TRBD2
CDR3: CAWSVLGLADTDTQYF

V: TRBV4-3
D: NA
CDR3: CASSLHGSPGEQYF

V: TRBV9
D: TRBD2
CDR3: CASSELAGVWDTQYF

V: TRBV29-1
D: NA
CDR3: CSVGRGGPETQYF

V: TRBV9
D: NA
CDR3: CASSVRGSGANVLTF

V: TRBV28
D: NA
CDR3: CASNLGQINQPQHF

V: TRBV28
D: TRBD2
CDR3: CASSPSTGSLAGPSYEQYF

V: TRBV29-1
D: TRBD1
CDR3: CSVGLGWGGGQPEAFF

V: TRBV18
D: NA
CDR3: CASSRDRDQGSDTQYF

V: TRBV19
D: NA
CDR3: CASSIGTDQPQHF

V: TRBV28
D: TRBD2
CDR3: CASSFKMRLAGVFSYEQYF